This TCR beta chain was captured in a study of identical twins. The V end lost 6 bases, the J end lost 8 bases, and 16 bases lay between the germline ends. The CDR3 totals 13 residues. Germline loops: CDR1 MNHNS, CDR2 SASEGT. This clonotype was counted a few times. Via MiXCR, TCRdb re-called the 5' RACE reads, giving one row per CDR3 protein. This sample carries roughly 720,000 distinct CDR3 sequences, 15% to 20% of them seen once, and the ten largest clones take under 15%. These data were likewise used in another study, on T cells expressing NK-cell markers.

The V gene is TRBV6-1, the J gene TRBJ1-2; a weak D match, TRBD1 (6 bases). Sequences were obtained from PBMCs. This receptor was identified in a woman between 18 and 29 years old in good health. The chain's CDR3 is CASRPNREGGYTF. For the CDR3, the DNA is TGTGCCAGCAGACCTAACAGGGAGGGCGGCTACACCTTC.